Below are 30 T cell receptor beta chains sequenced from a single sample in a study of CD8 T cells in ankylosing spondylitis. TCRdb recomputed calls from the 5' RACE reads with MiXCR, one row per CDR3 protein. The profile shows about 130,000 distinct CDR3 sequences, 9.3% of them singletons. The sequencing input was blood, either unsorted or a sorted T cell fraction (not recorded which). The source is a male donor with ankylosing spondylitis or in good health (not recorded which).

This clonotype appeared a few times. The rearrangement uses TRBV25-1 and TRBJ2-7; 11 nucleotides align to TRBD2. The CDR3 runs to 17 residues. The germline gives CDR1 MGHDK, CDR2 SYGVNS. J lost 3 bases, V lost 5 bases, and 12 bases had no gene match. CDR3 nucleotide sequence: TGTGCCAGCAGTTCCCGGACTAGCGGGCCTTATGTCTACGAGCAGTACTTC. Amino acids: CASSSRTSGPYVYEQYF.

This clonotype was detected many times. The V gene is TRBV7-2, the J gene TRBJ1-5; TRBD1 is a possible D gene (5 bases). The CDR3 spans 16 residues. CDR1 and CDR2 (germline): SGHTA, FQGNSA. Trimming removed 1 base from V and 4 bases from J, with 14 bases in between. The CDR3 DNA follows: TGTGCCAGCAGCTTAGTATCGGGACGGAATAATCAGCCCCAGCATTTT. Translation gives CASSLVSGRNNQPQHF.

This clonotype was found many times. The chain couples TRBV7-6 to TRBJ2-7, with 7 bases identical to TRBD2. The V and J ends lost 1 base and 2 bases, in that order; junction bases with no gene match: 5. This CDR3 contains 15 residues. Germline V gene lookup returns CDR1 SGHVS and CDR2 FNYEAQ. DNA for the CDR3: TGTGCCAGCAGCTTAGATGAGGGACTAACCTACGAGCAGTACTTC. Protein sequence: CASSLDEGLTYEQYF.

In its sample, this clonotype was seen many times. This chain connects TRBV7-2 to TRBJ2-7; 13 positions agree with TRBD2. Germline-derived CDR1 and CDR2 are SGHTA and FQGNSA. The V segment lost 5 bases and the J segment 1 base; nucleotides outside the gene matches: 5. The CDR3 spans 16 residues. CDR3: CASSIPGLAGSYEQYF. In DNA, the CDR3 is TGTGCCAGCAGCATACCGGGACTAGCGGGGTCCTACGAGCAGTACTTC. Full variable domain (missing parts from reference TRBV7-2 and TRBJ2-7): GAGVSQSPSNKVTEKGKDVELRCDPISGHTALYWYRQSLGQGLEFLIYFQGNSAPDKSGLPSDRFSAERTGGSVSTLTIQRTQQEDSAVYLCASSIPGLAGSYEQYFGPGTRLTVT.

This clonotype was seen repeatedly, ten times or more. V is TRBV7-2 and J is TRBJ2-3, with D tentatively TRBD1 (7 bases). Per the germline V gene, CDR1 is SGHTA and CDR2 is FQGNSA. The CDR3 covers 15 residues. V lost 3 bases and J lost 4, with 14 bases in between. The CDR3 nucleotides are TGTGCCAGCAGCTTTGCGGGGCAGGGGGCAGATACGCAGTATTTT. Amino acid sequence: CASSFAGQGADTQYF. Full variable domain (remainder filled in from reference TRBV7-2 and TRBJ2-3): GAGVSQSPSNKVTEKGKDVELRCDPISGHTALYWYRQSLGQGLEFLIYFQGNSAPDKSGLPSDRFSAERTGGSVSTLTIQRTQQEDSAVYLCASSFAGQGADTQYFGPGTRLTVL.

At least ten counts were recorded for this clonotype. A junction end diverges from the germline sequence, so it may reflect a read error. This chain joins TRBV4-3 and TRBJ2-7; TRBD2 matches at 7 bases. Germline CDR1 reads LGHNA; CDR2 reads YSLEER. The CDR3 has 15 amino acids. The CDR3 bases are TGCGCCTGCAGCCAAGAATTGACTAGCAGTTACGAGCAGTACTTC. Translating it yields CACSQELTSSYEQYF.

The CDR3 nucleotides are TGTGCCAGCAGCCGCATCGGCGACAGCTCCTACGAGCAGTACTTC. Its translation is CASSRIGDSSYEQYF. The chain joins TRBV7-2 to TRBJ2-7; TRBD1 is a possible D gene (5 bases). Between the trimmed V and J ends, which lost 5 bases and 0 bases, there was a span of 14 bases. Germline V gene lookup returns CDR1 SGHTA and CDR2 FQGNSA. The CDR3 is 15 amino acids.

This clonotype was counted at least ten times. This chain links TRBV20-1 with TRBJ2-3; D may be TRBD2 (6 bases). Trimming left V 6 bases short and J 1 base short, with 17 bases between. The CDR3 totals 15 residues. The germline V gene encodes CDR1 DFQATT and CDR2 SNEGSKA (reference sequence). This CDR3 is CSAGVWGGGTDTQYF. The DNA for the CDR3 is TGCAGTGCGGGAGTATGGGGAGGCGGCACAGATACGCAGTATTTT.

This clonotype appeared a few times. The chain has TRBV20-1 and TRBJ2-4, with TRBD1 matching 7 bases. V was pared by 6 bases and J by 0 bases, with 5 bases of the junction left unmatched. The CDR3 is made up of 14 amino acids. Looked up from germline, CDR1 is DFQATT and CDR2 is SNEGSKA (reference sequence). The CDR3 sequence: CSASRGLAKNIQYF. The CDR3 coding sequence is TGCAGTGCCTCCAGGGGGTTAGCCAAAAACATTCAGTACTTC.

The rearrangement joins TRBV15 to TRBJ2-5; D is undetermined. Trimming removed 5 bases at V and 4 bases at J, with 11 bases between. The CDR3 is 13 residues long. From germline, CDR1 is LNHNV and CDR2 YYDKDF (reference sequence). This chain's CDR3 is CATSPRRGETQYF. CDR3 in DNA: TGTGCCACCAGCCCTCGACGAGGAGAGACCCAGTACTTC.

This clonotype occurred many times. In DNA form, the CDR3 reads TGTGCCAGCAGCCAAGACCCCTCTGGGGCCAACGTCCTGACTTTC. As protein: CASSQDPSGANVLTF. This sequence joins TRBV4-2 and TRBJ2-6; D call uncertain. CDR3 length: 15 amino acids. Germline values: CDR1 LGHNA, CDR2 YNFKEQ. Trimming removed 0 bases from V and 0 bases from J, with 3 bases in between.

This clonotype has ten or more counts. The chain recombines TRBV18 with TRBJ2-1; D is undetermined. The length of the CDR3 is 13 residues. The germline V gene encodes CDR1 KGHSH and CDR2 LQKENI. Trimming left V 7 bases short and J 5 bases short, with 12 bases between. CDR3 DNA: TGTGCCAGCTTGCCACCCTGGGACAATGAGCAGTTCTTC. Protein product: CASLPPWDNEQFF.

This clonotype was picked up a small number of times. The CDR3 loop reads CASRPTLAGGINEQFF. For the CDR3, the DNA is TGTGCCAGCAGACCCACCCTAGCGGGAGGTATCAATGAGCAGTTCTTC. This chain joins TRBV14 and TRBJ2-1; 11 nucleotides match TRBD2. V shed 6 bases, J shed 6 bases, and the junction held 10 bases outside the gene matches. Germline lookup yields CDR1 SGHDN and CDR2 FVKESK. The CDR3 contains 16 residues.

The rearrangement links TRBV2 to TRBJ2-7, with 14 bases that match TRBD2. V lost 5 bases, J lost 1 base, and 10 bases stayed unmatched. This CDR3 comprises 18 residues. Germline values: CDR1 SNHLY, CDR2 FYNNEI. The CDR3 reads CASSKGLAGVVWSYEQYF. The DNA for the CDR3 is TGTGCCAGCAGTAAGGGACTAGCGGGAGTAGTTTGGTCCTACGAGCAGTACTTC.

This clonotype showed up many times. The genes are TRBV2 and TRBJ2-1; possibly TRBD1 for D (5 bases). The CDR3 sequence is 15 residues long. Germline CDR1 SNHLY, CDR2 FYNNEI. Trimming took 9 bases from V and 5 from J, leaving 20 bases between them. In DNA, the CDR3 is TGTGCCAGTTGCACAACAGGATGGCGTCACAATGAGCAGTTCTTC. Amino acids: CASCTTGWRHNEQFF.

This clonotype was observed many times. The chain uses TRBV5-1 and TRBJ2-7; the D is unclear. The CDR3 totals 15 residues. V was shortened by 0 bases and J by 5 bases, with 15 bases between the two germline ends. CDR1 and CDR2 from the germline V gene are SGHRS and YFSETQ. This CDR3 is CASSLVTSFQDEQYF. The DNA of the CDR3 is TGCGCCAGCAGCTTGGTGACGTCTTTCCAGGACGAGCAGTACTTC.

Comment on this clonotype: This may be a read error: a much more frequent sequence differs by one nucleotide. The rearrangement links TRBV20-1 to TRBJ1-4; D may be TRBD1 (5 bases). The CDR3 spans 19 residues. Deletions cut 4 bases from V and 7 bases from J, with 31 bases between. In germline, CDR1 is DFQATT, CDR2 SNEGSKA (reference sequence). CDR3 in DNA: TGCAGTGCTAAGGGACTTTCAAAACTTCCGGGGAACATGGGTGAAAAACTGTTTTTT. Its translation: CSAKGLSKLPGNMGEKLFF.

At least ten counts were recorded for this clonotype. The V gene is TRBV20-1, the J gene TRBJ2-3; 8 positions agree with TRBD2. The germline V gene encodes CDR1 DFQATT and CDR2 SNEGSKA (reference sequence). Trimming removed 6 bases from V and 9 bases from J; junction bases left unmatched: 17. The CDR3 has 15 residues. The CDR3 reads CSATTSGTRSGTQYF. The CDR3 region has the DNA TGCAGTGCCACCACTAGCGGTACCCGGTCCGGGACGCAGTATTTT.

This clonotype was detected ten times or more. The gene calls are TRBV20-1 and TRBJ2-7, with 10 bases lining up with TRBD2. The germline V gene has CDR1 DFQATT and CDR2 SNEGSKA (reference sequence). The CDR3 consists of 14 residues. The V and J ends lost 4 bases and 6 bases, in that order; junction bases with no gene match: 9. The CDR3 DNA reads as TGCAGTGCTAAAGCTAGCGGGAGTCGGCGCGAGCAGTACTTC. It encodes CSAKASGSRREQYF.

The V call is TRBV5-6, the J call TRBJ2-3; D might be TRBD1 (6 bases). In germline, CDR1 is SGHDT, CDR2 YYEEEE. The length of the CDR3 is 16 residues. Trimming shortened V by 2 bases and J by 4 bases, and 17 bases separated the two germline ends. This chain's CDR3 is CASSFLDRSTADTQYF. The CDR3 DNA reads TGTGCCAGCAGCTTTCTGGACAGATCGACTGCAGATACGCAGTATTTT.

This clonotype was found many times. The gene calls are TRBV28 and TRBJ1-1; no firm D call. There are 13 residues in the CDR3. Germline V gene data show CDR1 as MDHEN and CDR2 as SYDVKM. The V and J ends lost 6 bases and 4 bases respectively, with 12 bases between them. CDR3 DNA sequence: TGTGCCAGCAGGAAAAGAGAGGTCACTGAAGCTTTCTTT. Protein sequence: CASRKREVTEAFF.

V usage is TRBV6-1 and J usage is TRBJ2-2; maybe TRBD1 (5 bases). Trimming took off 8 bases at V and 0 bases at J, with 10 bases between the two ends. CDR1 MNHNS and CDR2 SASEGT come from the germline V gene. The CDR3 runs 14 residues. This CDR3 reads CASGQGTNTGELFF. The CDR3 DNA reads TGTGCCAGCGGCCAGGGAACGAACACCGGGGAGCTGTTTTTT.

This clonotype was counted at least ten times. The chain recombines TRBV29-1 with TRBJ2-5; D tentatively fits TRBD1 or TRBD2 (6 bases each). CDR3 length: 12 amino acids. With 7 bases removed from V and 5 bases from J, the gap between germline ends came to 14 bases. CDR1 is SQVTM, CDR2 ANQGSEA, per germline. The CDR3 region is CSGSTGRETQYF. In nucleotides, the CDR3 is TGCAGCGGATCAACAGGGAGGGAGACCCAGTACTTC. The full variable domain, with the rest looked up from reference TRBV29-1 and TRBJ2-5, is SAVISQKPSRDICQRGTSLTIQCQVDSQVTMMFWYRQQPGQSLTLIATANQGSEATYESGFVIDKFPISRPNLTFSTLTVSNMSPEDSSIYLCSGSTGRETQYFGPGTRLLVL.

This clonotype was detected only a few times. The DNA for the CDR3 is TGTGCCAGCAGTCAGACTAAGCTTCAGGATGAGCAGTTCTTC. This codes for CASSQTKLQDEQFF. The V and J genes are TRBV27 and TRBJ2-1; weak D call: TRBD2 (5 bases). V lost 5 bases, J lost 8 bases, and 16 bases lay in between. Germline-derived CDR1 and CDR2 are MNHEY and SMNVEV (reference sequence). CDR3 length: 14 residues.

This clonotype occurred a few times. The genes are TRBV20-1 and TRBJ2-7; no reliable D call. The CDR3 totals 13 residues. The V gene's germline CDR1 is DFQATT and CDR2 SNEGSKA (reference sequence). The CDR3 reads CSGAGSSLGEQYF. CDR3 DNA: TGCAGCGGAGCCGGGTCCTCTCTAGGCGAGCAGTACTTC.

Ten or more counts support this clonotype. This chain links TRBV6-4 with TRBJ2-2; tentative D call: TRBD2 (6 bases). Trimming cost V 2 bases and J 0 bases, with 7 bases left between them. CDR1 and CDR2 from the germline V gene are MRHNA and SNTAGT. This CDR3 is built from 15 residues. The CDR3 bases are TGTGCCAGCAGTGACGGGACTGCGAACACCGGGGAGCTGTTTTTT. It specifies CASSDGTANTGELFF.

The CDR3 DNA reads as TGTGCCAGCAGCTTGACCGGGGGGGCTGAGACTGAAGCTTTCTTT. It yields the protein CASSLTGGAETEAFF. V usage is TRBV7-2 and J usage is TRBJ1-1, with D possibly matching TRBD1 (6 bases). Germline V lookup: CDR1 SGHTA, CDR2 FQGNSA. The V end was cut by 3 bases, the J end by 5 bases, with 16 bases between. The CDR3 is 15 residues long.

This clonotype was recorded many times. The chain joins TRBV6-2 or TRBV6-3 to TRBJ1-5, with TRBD1 matching over 7 bases. This CDR3 has 15 amino acids. CDR1 and CDR2 (germline): MNHEY, SVGEGT. Trimming cost V 5 bases and J 3 bases; bases outside gene matches: 7. CDR3: CASSRDGTANQPQHF. The CDR3 nucleotides are TGTGCCAGCAGTCGCGACGGGACAGCCAATCAGCCCCAGCATTTT.

This clonotype was seen repeatedly, ten times or more. V gene TRBV5-1 combines with J gene TRBJ2-1; 12 bases are a match to TRBD2. Trimming removed 2 bases from V and 8 bases from J; junction bases left unmatched: 8. This CDR3 contains 16 residues. Germline CDR1 SGHRS, CDR2 YFSETQ. The CDR3 spells CASSLPTSGGLHEQFF. The CDR3 DNA reads as TGCGCCAGCAGCTTACCGACTAGCGGGGGCCTCCATGAGCAGTTCTTC.

This clonotype was observed at least ten times. The V call is TRBV28, the J call TRBJ2-2; 9 positions match TRBD1. The trim removed 8 bases at V and 6 bases at J, leaving 13 bases unmatched. This CDR3 contains 16 residues. Per the germline V gene, CDR1 is MDHEN and CDR2 is SYDVKM. The CDR3 nucleotides are TGTGCCAGCCGCCCCCCGGGACAGGGTTTTTCCGGGGAGCTGTTTTTT. Protein sequence: CASRPPGQGFSGELFF.